This T cell receptor (beta chain) was captured by sequencing in a study of PD-1 blockade in classical Hodgkin lymphoma. Time point here: cycle 4 day 1 (C4D1), after 6 weeks of nivolumab. Each patient experienced a relapse that followed autologous stem cell transplantation, and brentuximab vedotin exposure varied. Relapsed/refractory classical Hodgkin lymphoma patients had complete, partial or progressive responses. A word on this clone: Its antigen remains unidentified.

The study's findings and limits: Complete responders started with a diversity level that resembled newly diagnosed patients at baseline.

Using immunoSEQ multiplex PCR, the repertoire was profiled, and TCRdb retains in-frame clones only, with some absent. The sample contains roughly 100,000 clones, about nine tenths of which appear only once. The ends were cut back, 3 bases at V and 1 base at J, with 12 bases in the middle. The CDR3 covers 15 residues. The sample was peripheral blood mononuclear cells (PBMCs), taken before the fourth cycle of nivolumab. This chain connects TRBV23-1 to TRBJ1-1; D is undetermined. TRBV23-1 is sorted into the ORF group, with uncertain function. The source is a human donor with classical Hodgkin lymphoma. Written as DNA, the CDR3 is TGCGCCAGCAGTCACCCGGACCCCGAGAACACTGAAGCTTTCTTT. It translates to CASSHPDPENTEAFF.